This TCR beta chain was documented in a study of read filtering for tumor transcriptome and immune sequencing. V lost 7 bases, J lost 3 bases, and 15 bases lay in between. Per germline, CDR1 MNHNY and CDR2 SVGAGI (reference sequence). This CDR3 is 14 amino acids long. This clonotype was detected ten times or more. Molecular barcoded adaptors covering alpha/delta and beta/gamma chains were used on 400 ng RNA. TCRdb fed the reads into MiXCR, producing one record per CDR3 protein. The sample yields about 90,000 distinct CDR3 sequences, about 12% seen once. Input material: a population of CD138-negative cells sorted from bone marrow. This receptor was obtained from a donor aged 40 or older with multiple myeloma. The chain links TRBV6-6 to TRBJ1-1, with D possibly TRBD1 on 6 matching bases. CDR3 bases: TGTGCCAGCATCGTTCGGGCAGGGGACACTGAAGCTTTCTTT. The encoded protein is CASIVRAGDTEAFF.